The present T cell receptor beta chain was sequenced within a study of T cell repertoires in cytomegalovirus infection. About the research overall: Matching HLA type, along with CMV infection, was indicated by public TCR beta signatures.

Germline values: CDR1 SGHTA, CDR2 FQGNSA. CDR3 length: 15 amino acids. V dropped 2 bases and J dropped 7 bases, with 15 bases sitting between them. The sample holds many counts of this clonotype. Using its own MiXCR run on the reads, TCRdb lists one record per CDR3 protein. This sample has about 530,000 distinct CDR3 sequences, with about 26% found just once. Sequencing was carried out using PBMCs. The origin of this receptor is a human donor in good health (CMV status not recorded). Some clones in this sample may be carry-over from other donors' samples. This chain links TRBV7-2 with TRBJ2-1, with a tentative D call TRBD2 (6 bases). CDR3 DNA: TGTGCCAGCAGCTTACAGCGGGTGGGCTGGAATGAGCAGTTCTTC. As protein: CASSLQRVGWNEQFF.